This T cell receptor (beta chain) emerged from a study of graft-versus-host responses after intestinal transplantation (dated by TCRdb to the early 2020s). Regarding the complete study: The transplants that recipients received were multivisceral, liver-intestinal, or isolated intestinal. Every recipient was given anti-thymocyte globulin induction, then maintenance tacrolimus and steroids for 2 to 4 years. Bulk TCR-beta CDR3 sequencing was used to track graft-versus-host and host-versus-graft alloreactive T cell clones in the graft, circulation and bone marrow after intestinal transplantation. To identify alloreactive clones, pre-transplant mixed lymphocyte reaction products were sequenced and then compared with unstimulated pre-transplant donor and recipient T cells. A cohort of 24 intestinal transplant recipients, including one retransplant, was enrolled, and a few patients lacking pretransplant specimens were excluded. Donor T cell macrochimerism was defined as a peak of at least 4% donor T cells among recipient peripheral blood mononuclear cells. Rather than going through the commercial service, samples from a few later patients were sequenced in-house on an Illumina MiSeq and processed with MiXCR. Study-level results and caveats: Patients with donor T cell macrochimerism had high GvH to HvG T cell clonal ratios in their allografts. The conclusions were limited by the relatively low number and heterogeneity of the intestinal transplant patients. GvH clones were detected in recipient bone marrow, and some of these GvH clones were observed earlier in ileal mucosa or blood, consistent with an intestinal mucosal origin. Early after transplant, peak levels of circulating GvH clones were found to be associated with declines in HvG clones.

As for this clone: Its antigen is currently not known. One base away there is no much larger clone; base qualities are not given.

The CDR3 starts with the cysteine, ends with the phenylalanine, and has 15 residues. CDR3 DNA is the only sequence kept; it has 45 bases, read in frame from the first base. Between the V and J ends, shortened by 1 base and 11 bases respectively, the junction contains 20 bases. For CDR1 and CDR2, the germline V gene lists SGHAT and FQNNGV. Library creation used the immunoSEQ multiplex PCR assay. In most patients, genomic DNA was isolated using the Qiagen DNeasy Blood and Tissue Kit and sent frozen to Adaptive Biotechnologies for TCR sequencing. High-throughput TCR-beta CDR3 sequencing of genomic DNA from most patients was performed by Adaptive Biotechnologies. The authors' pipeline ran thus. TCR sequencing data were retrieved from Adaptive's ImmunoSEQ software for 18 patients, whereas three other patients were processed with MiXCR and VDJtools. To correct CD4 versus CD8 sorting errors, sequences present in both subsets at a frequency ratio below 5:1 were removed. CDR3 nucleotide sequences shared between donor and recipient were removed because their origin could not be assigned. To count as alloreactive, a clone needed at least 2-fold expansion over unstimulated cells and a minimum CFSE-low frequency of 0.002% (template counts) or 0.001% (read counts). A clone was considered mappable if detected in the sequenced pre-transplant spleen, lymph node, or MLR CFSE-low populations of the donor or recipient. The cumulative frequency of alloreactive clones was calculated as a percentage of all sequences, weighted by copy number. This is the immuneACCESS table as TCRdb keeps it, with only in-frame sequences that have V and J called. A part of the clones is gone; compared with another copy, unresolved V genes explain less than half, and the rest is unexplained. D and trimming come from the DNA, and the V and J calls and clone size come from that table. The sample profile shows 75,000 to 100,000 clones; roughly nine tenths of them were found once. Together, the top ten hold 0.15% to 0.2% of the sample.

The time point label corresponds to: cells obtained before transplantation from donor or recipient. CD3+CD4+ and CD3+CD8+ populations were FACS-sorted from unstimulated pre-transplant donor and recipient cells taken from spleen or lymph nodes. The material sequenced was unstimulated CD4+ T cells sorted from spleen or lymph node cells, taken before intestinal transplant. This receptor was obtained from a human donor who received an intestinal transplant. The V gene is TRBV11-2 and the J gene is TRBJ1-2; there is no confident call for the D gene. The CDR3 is CASSLVSTGEQQYTF. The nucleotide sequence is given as TGTGCCAGCAGCTTAGTTTCCACGGGAGAACAACAGTACACCTTC.